The clone carrying this T cell receptor beta chain was counted only a few times. Its specificity is unknown. This sample is part of a study of vaccination and CD4 T cells after COVID-19. Across the study: Overlapping SARS-CoV-2, HCoV-NL63, HCoV-OC43 and HCoV-229E spike peptides were used to stimulate cells. The study's findings and limits: Median SARS-CoV-2-reactive clonotype numbers rose nonsignificantly, about 20 to 40.

Sequenced with the Oncomine TCR Beta short-read assay was DNA taken from cultured CD4+ T cells. Genomic DNA was taken out of cultured CD4+ T cells by extraction. One entry per CDR3 protein, called by TCRdb with MiXCR from the PCR reads. The sample yields roughly 7,300 distinct CDR3 sequences, around a third seen once. Treatment reported: roughly 10-day PBMC culture with coronavirus spike peptide pools or control peptides (ViraFEST assay). Gathering of the CD4+ T cells, from the unexposed donor, took place before the COVID-19 pandemic (2011-2018). Negative selection recovered the CD4+ T cells once they had spent about 10 days in culture. It was SARS-CoV-2 S/N and four cold-coronavirus spikes that probed unexposed-donor CD4+ T cells, cells permitting. The germline CDR1 and CDR2 sequences are SGHNT and YYREEE (reference sequence). The ends lost 4 bases at V and 2 bases at J; junction bases unmatched: 9. The CDR3 contains 15 residues.

This TCR was recovered from a human donor in good health. The sequenced material came from CD4+ T cells from blood, cultured in vitro. V usage is TRBV5-4 and J usage is TRBJ2-7; 7 bases are a match to TRBD1. The CDR3 here is CASSLPTGSAYEQYF. In nucleotides, the CDR3 is TGTGCCAGCAGCCTCCCGACAGGGTCTGCCTACGAGCAGTACTTC.